The 20 T cell receptor beta chains below were found in one sample sequenced in a study of T-cell memory formation after mild COVID-19. Using its own MiXCR run on the 5' RACE reads, TCRdb lists one record per CDR3 protein. The data hold nearly 110,000 distinct CDR3 sequences, with roughly 14% observed a single time. The sample consisted of PBMCs or a T cell subset sorted from them (not recorded which). The origin of the receptors is a man younger than 35 who had mild COVID-19 (a few samples of this study predate the infection). Cell type and time point are not known.

In DNA form, the CDR3 reads TGTGCCAGCAGAGGCCTAGCCTACAATGAGCAGTTCTTC. This codes for CASRGLAYNEQFF. This chain joins TRBV6-1 and TRBJ2-1; D is unresolved. Germline lookup yields CDR1 MNHNS and CDR2 SASEGT. V lost 6 bases to trimming and J lost 2 bases, with 8 bases between them. The length of the CDR3 is 13 residues.

This clonotype was detected a few times. The V and J genes are TRBV9 and TRBJ1-1, with TRBD1 matching 7 bases. V lost 10 bases to trimming and J lost 5 bases; unmatched junction nucleotides: 11. The CDR3 is 13 amino acids. Germline values: CDR1 SGDLS, CDR2 YYNGEE. The CDR3 here is CAASTGIKTEAFF. CDR3 DNA: TGTGCCGCTTCGACAGGGATAAAAACTGAAGCTTTCTTT.

A few counts support this clonotype. This chain joins TRBV25-1 and TRBJ1-2, with D tentatively TRBD1 (6 bases). V lost 7 bases and J 2 bases, leaving 14 bases between the germline ends. Germline CDR1 reads MGHDK; CDR2 reads SYGVNS. CDR3 length equals 14 residues. CDR3 bases: TGTGCCAGCACCCTCGGAGGGGGAAACTATGGCTACACCTTC. It translates to CASTLGGGNYGYTF.

The genes are TRBV24-1 and TRBJ2-1; weak D call: TRBD1 (6 bases). Germline assignment: CDR1 KGHDR and CDR2 SFDVKD. CDR3 size: 15 residues. Deletions cut 4 bases from V and 4 bases from J, with 13 bases between. This chain's CDR3 is CATSDGTKPYNEQFF. The CDR3 coding sequence is TGTGCCACCAGTGACGGGACAAAGCCTTACAATGAGCAGTTCTTC.

The V and J genes are TRBV27 and TRBJ2-7; weak D call: TRBD1 (6 bases). The V gene lost 5 bases and the J gene lost 3 bases, with 11 bases spanning the gap. This CDR3 spans 13 amino acids. CDR1 and CDR2 from the germline V gene are MNHEY and SMNVEV (reference sequence). The CDR3 region is CASSRGILYEQYV. The CDR3 DNA reads as TGTGCCAGCAGTAGGGGGATACTCTACGAGCAGTACGTC.

Only a few counts were recorded for this clonotype. The J gene is TRBJ1-2, the V gene TRBV30; D uncertain. The germline V gene encodes CDR1 GTSNPN and CDR2 SVGIG (reference sequence). V lost 0 bases, J lost 4 bases, and 21 bases lay in between. The CDR3 contains 17 residues. CDR3 residues: CAWSVSGGQPPVYGYTF. For the CDR3, the DNA is TGTGCCTGGAGTGTAAGTGGCGGCCAGCCGCCTGTCTATGGCTACACCTTC.

The CDR3 DNA is TGTGCCAGCAGCTCCCCGGAGCAGGGCGAGCAGTACGTC. The encoded protein is CASSSPEQGEQYV. The chain employs TRBV7-8 and TRBJ2-7, with a tentative D call TRBD1 (5 bases). Germline CDR1 is SGHVS and CDR2 is FQNEAQ. This CDR3 spans 13 amino acids. The V end was cut by 4 bases, the J end by 6 bases, with 13 bases between.

This rearrangement joins TRBV7-9 to TRBJ2-5, with 12 bases identical to TRBD1. V trimming: 2 bases; J trimming: 1 base; junction bases outside the gene matches: 2. The CDR3 extends over 16 amino acids. From germline, CDR1 is SEHNR and CDR2 FQNEAQ (reference sequence). The CDR3 DNA sequence: TGTGCCAGCAGCTTACGGGACAGGGGGCTCCAAGAGACCCAGTACTTC. Translation gives CASSLRDRGLQETQYF.

This clonotype was seen more than once but under ten times. The rearrangement uses TRBV10-3 and TRBJ2-3; D is unresolved. Trimming removed 11 bases from V and 1 base from J, with 19 bases in between. The CDR3 sequence is 15 residues long. CDR1 is ENHRY, CDR2 SYGVKD, per germline. CDR3 nucleotides: TGTGCCGCCCAGGCATCCGGGTACGGCACAGATACGCAGTATTTT. The encoded protein is CAAQASGYGTDTQYF.

The V gene is TRBV5-1, the J gene TRBJ2-2; the match to TRBD1 covers 8 bases. Unmatched junction bases numbered 2, after V lost 4 bases and J lost 0 bases. CDR3 length: 15 amino acids. CDR1 is SGHRS and CDR2 is YFSETQ in the germline V gene. The CDR3 DNA follows: TGCGCCAGCAGCAGGGGACAGGCGAACACCGGGGAGCTGTTTTTT. This gives the protein CASSRGQANTGELFF.

V is TRBV27 and J is TRBJ2-4; 8 nucleotides match TRBD1. Trimming removed 3 bases from V and 0 bases from J; junction bases left unmatched: 4. This CDR3 contains 16 residues. Germline V CDR1 and CDR2: MNHEY, SMNVEV (reference sequence). The CDR3 protein is CASSFWTGLAKNIQYF. CDR3 in DNA: TGTGCCAGCAGTTTTTGGACAGGGCTAGCCAAAAACATTCAGTACTTC.

Ten or more counts support this clonotype. This chain joins TRBV6-2 or TRBV6-3 and TRBJ1-1; D not certain. Germline-derived CDR1 and CDR2 are MNHEY and SVGEGT. Trimming removed 6 bases from V and 4 bases from J, with 6 bases in between. The CDR3 runs to 11 residues. The CDR3 DNA reads TGTGCCAGCAGCTACGGCACTGAAGCTTTCTTT. This encodes CASSYGTEAFF.

The chain is built from TRBV21-1 and TRBJ2-7; TRBD2 is the table's D call and was not checked against the DNA. TRBV21-1 is noted as a pseudogene. The CDR3 is 18 amino acids. The CDR3 loop reads CASSKVRVLAGYAHEQYV. CDR3 sequence (DNA): TGTGCCAGCTCTAAAGTGAGGGTCCTAGCGGGGTATGCGCACGAGCAGTACGTC.

The CDR3 reads CASRKEGVNQPQHF. Here the CDR3 DNA reads TGTGCCAGTAGGAAGGAGGGCGTAAATCAGCCCCAGCATTTT. This chain uses TRBV19 with TRBJ1-5; D unclear. There are 14 residues in the CDR3. The germline V gene encodes CDR1 LNHDA and CDR2 SQIVND (reference sequence). The ends were cut back, 6 bases at V and 4 bases at J, with 13 bases in the middle.

The chain couples TRBV7-9 to TRBJ2-3; 9 bases align to TRBD1. J was trimmed by 0 bases and V by 3 bases; bases with no gene match: 4. The CDR3 runs 16 residues. The germline CDR1 and CDR2 sequences are SEHNR and FQNEAQ (reference sequence). The CDR3 DNA follows: TGTGCCAGCAGCTTGTCCGGGACAGGGAGCACAGATACGCAGTATTTT. This sequence encodes CASSLSGTGSTDTQYF.

This rearrangement joins TRBV5-1 to TRBJ1-1, with TRBD1 identical over 9 bases. Trimming took 2 bases from V and 4 from J; bases not matched to a gene: 9. Germline V gene lookup returns CDR1 SGHRS and CDR2 YFSETQ. This CDR3 comprises 16 residues. CDR3 residues: CASSFNPGTGSTEAFF. The CDR3 DNA reads TGCGCCAGCAGCTTTAACCCCGGGACAGGGTCCACTGAAGCTTTCTTT.

The chain combines TRBV7-2 with TRBJ2-7; tentative D call: TRBD2 (5 bases). Germline V gene data show CDR1 as SGHTA and CDR2 as FQGNSA. The CDR3 runs to 15 residues. V gave up 2 bases and J gave up 4 bases, with 15 bases separating them. The CDR3 DNA sequence: TGTGCCAGCAGCTTACCACTGGGGTCGGGGTACGAGCAGTACTTC. It yields the protein CASSLPLGSGYEQYF.

Many counts were recorded for this clonotype. The V and J genes are TRBV6-5 and TRBJ2-1; possible D gene TRBD1, 6 bases. The CDR3 runs to 17 residues. CDR1 and CDR2 (germline): MNHEY, SVGAGI. V lost 4 bases and J 10 bases, leaving 26 bases between the germline ends. The CDR3 reads CASSLFGRGRGNVEQFF. In DNA, the CDR3 is TGTGCCAGCAGTTTATTCGGCAGAGGCAGGGGCAATGTCGAGCAGTTCTTC.

This chain joins TRBV6-2 or TRBV6-3 and TRBJ1-1; the D gene is possibly TRBD1 (6 bases). The CDR3 sequence is 20 residues long. Trimming shortened V by 2 bases and J by 0 bases, and 25 bases separated the two germline ends. Looked up from germline, CDR1 is MNHEY and CDR2 is SVGEGT. This chain's CDR3 is CASSYRADKGGDIMNTEAFF. The CDR3 DNA reads TGTGCCAGCAGTTACCGCGCTGACAAGGGGGGAGATATAATGAACACTGAAGCTTTCTTT.

The V and J genes are TRBV6-4 and TRBJ2-2; D not resolved. Germline CDR1 and CDR2: MRHNA and SNTAGT. The CDR3 consists of 13 residues. The V and J ends lost 2 bases and 5 bases respectively, with 6 bases between them. The CDR3 region is CASSDGETGELFF. In DNA, the CDR3 is TGTGCCAGCAGTGACGGGGAAACCGGGGAGCTGTTTTTT.